The next 29 T cell receptor beta chains were all read from a single sample in a study of blood T cell repertoires in COVID-19. Generated by immunoSEQ multiplex PCR, the TCRdb table keeps only in-frame clones and is missing some. The sample has 68,000 or so clones, about 86% seen once; the top ten hold roughly 3.7%. Source material: peripheral blood. Receptors originate from a man in his fifties or sixties with acute or convalescent COVID-19.

This clone appeared once. V gene TRBV3-1 (or the pseudogene TRBV3-2) combines with J gene TRBJ1-1; D may be TRBD1 (5 bases). The length of the CDR3 is 15 residues. With 3 bases removed from V and 1 base from J, the gap between germline ends came to 12 bases. The germline gives CDR1 LGHDT, CDR2 YNNKEL (reference sequence). DNA of the CDR3: TGTGCCAGCAGCCAGTCACAGGTAGGGAACACTGAAGCTTTCTTT. It specifies CASSQSQVGNTEAFF.

The chain couples TRBV12-3 or TRBV12-4 to TRBJ2-2; D is unresolved. This CDR3 spans 12 amino acids. The V end was cut by 5 bases, the J end by 3 bases, with 4 bases between. The CDR3 DNA follows: TGTGCCAGCAGTCGGGACACCGGGGAGCTGTTTTTT. Its translation: CASSRDTGELFF.

This clone has only a few counts. The chain uses TRBV10-3 and TRBJ1-3; D call uncertain. This CDR3 has 15 amino acids. Germline V gene data show CDR1 as ENHRY and CDR2 as SYGVKD. V dropped 3 bases and J dropped 3 bases, with 12 bases sitting between them. CDR3 sequence: CAISDIRRDGNTIYF. CDR3 in DNA: TGTGCCATCAGTGATATTAGGAGGGATGGAAACACCATATATTTT.

Only a few counts were recorded for this clone. V usage is TRBV5-1 and J usage is TRBJ2-1, with a weak D call TRBD1 (6 bases). This CDR3 spans 14 amino acids. Germline CDR1 reads SGHRS; CDR2 reads YFSETQ. V was shortened by 0 bases and J by 5 bases, with 9 bases between the two germline ends. The CDR3 region has the DNA TGCGCCAGCAGCTTGGGAGGACAGCACAATGAGCAGTTCTTC. Its protein product is CASSLGGQHNEQFF.

The CDR3 DNA follows: TGTGCCAGTAGTAAAAGGCAGGGCGACACCGGGGAGCTGTTTTTT. Translation gives CASSKRQGDTGELFF. The rearrangement joins TRBV19 to TRBJ2-2; D may be TRBD1 (5 bases). Germline CDR1 is LNHDA and CDR2 is SQIVND (reference sequence). Trimming pared 4 bases from V and 3 bases from J, leaving 12 bases between. The CDR3 length is 15 residues.

This clone has only a few counts. The V gene is TRBV2, the J gene TRBJ2-7; D not resolved. This CDR3 contains 13 residues. The germline V gene encodes CDR1 SNHLY and CDR2 FYNNEI. V lost 1 base and J 4 bases, leaving 8 bases between the germline ends. As DNA, the CDR3 is TGTGCCAGCAGTGAAGGCGCCTTGTACGAGCAGTACTTC. It yields the protein CASSEGALYEQYF.

The V gene is TRBV12-3 or TRBV12-4, the J gene TRBJ1-1, with D unresolved. The V end lost 6 bases, the J end lost 5 bases, and 10 bases lay between the germline ends. This CDR3 has 12 residues. The CDR3 reads CASRADWTEAFF. In nucleotides, the CDR3 is TGTGCCAGCAGGGCGGACTGGACTGAAGCTTTCTTT.

This rearrangement joins TRBV5-1 to TRBJ2-1; 9 bases map to TRBD1. V lost 0 bases to trimming and J lost 7 bases; unmatched junction nucleotides: 11. Germline CDR1 reads SGHRS; CDR2 reads YFSETQ. The CDR3 covers 17 residues. CDR3 in amino acids: CASSLAEQGALSNEQFF. The CDR3 coding sequence is TGCGCCAGCAGCTTGGCGGAACAGGGGGCGTTAAGTAATGAGCAGTTCTTC.

The chain employs TRBV6-2 or TRBV6-3 and TRBJ2-3; D remains ambiguous. The CDR3 is 14 amino acids. Germline V gene data show CDR1 as MNHEY and CDR2 as SVGEGT. The V gene lost 1 base and the J gene lost 0 bases, with 5 bases spanning the gap. As DNA, the CDR3 is TGTGCCAGCAGTTACTTAGTTAGCACAGATACGCAGTATTTT. Amino acid sequence: CASSYLVSTDTQYF.

The V gene is TRBV5-6, the J gene TRBJ2-1; D is undetermined. CDR3 length: 13 amino acids. Germline lookup yields CDR1 SGHDT and CDR2 YYEEEE. Between the trimmed V and J ends, which lost 6 bases and 4 bases, there was a span of 11 bases. The DNA for the CDR3 is TGTGCCAGCACCACGTACGGGTACAATGAGCAGTTCTTC. It codes for CASTTYGYNEQFF.

This chain links TRBV19 with TRBJ2-6, with TRBD1 matching 12 bases. The germline V gene encodes CDR1 LNHDA and CDR2 SQIVND (reference sequence). CDR3 length equals 17 residues. V gave up 3 bases and J gave up 2 bases; unmatched junction bases: 2. CDR3 residues: CASSMGTGGPGANVLTF. CDR3 DNA sequence: TGTGCCAGTAGTATGGGGACAGGGGGCCCTGGGGCCAACGTCCTGACTTTC.

The chain combines TRBV14 with TRBJ2-2; D is possibly TRBD1 (6 bases). The CDR3 is 14 amino acids. The V end lost 3 bases, the J end lost 1 base, and 6 bases lay between the germline ends. CDR1 and CDR2 (germline): SGHDN, FVKESK. The DNA of the CDR3 is TGTGCCAGCAGCCACAGGGGGAACACCGGGGAGCTGTTTTTT. Protein sequence: CASSHRGNTGELFF.

The chain couples TRBV18 to TRBJ2-7, with 10 bases matching TRBD1. The CDR3 consists of 15 residues. Trimming removed 0 bases from V and 2 bases from J; junction bases left unmatched: 1. The germline V gene encodes CDR1 KGHSH and CDR2 LQKENI. CDR3 bases: TGTGCCAGCTCACCACCGGACAGGGGGACCTACGAGCAGTACTTC. Translating it yields CASSPPDRGTYEQYF.

This chain joins TRBV30 and TRBJ1-1, with D uncertain. The CDR3 is made up of 15 amino acids. Trimming shortened V by 0 bases and J by 5 bases, and 16 bases separated the two germline ends. The germline V gene has CDR1 GTSNPN and CDR2 SVGIG (reference sequence). The CDR3 is CAWSVGLTARTEAFF. The CDR3 DNA is TGTGCCTGGAGTGTTGGGCTCACCGCCCGAACTGAAGCTTTCTTT.

This sequence joins TRBV2 and TRBJ2-1; 14 nucleotides agree with TRBD2. The junction had 13 bases not matched to a gene; V was cut back by 4 bases and J by 8 bases. Germline assignment: CDR1 SNHLY and CDR2 FYNNEI. The CDR3 is 18 amino acids. The CDR3 DNA follows: TGTGCCAGCAGTGGGGAGGGACTAGCGGGAGTTCGGGGCTATGAGCAGTTCTTC. This codes for CASSGEGLAGVRGYEQFF.

CDR3 sequence reads: CASNPKGQFSGNTIYF. The CDR3 DNA is TGTGCCAGCAACCCCAAAGGACAGTTCTCTGGAAACACCATATATTTT. V usage is TRBV27 and J usage is TRBJ1-3; tentatively, D is TRBD1 (6 bases). Trimming took 7 bases from V and 0 from J, leaving 16 bases between them. In germline, CDR1 is MNHEY, CDR2 SMNVEV (reference sequence). This CDR3 has 16 residues.

The V call is TRBV7-2, the J call TRBJ2-5; no definite D call. This CDR3 comprises 13 residues. V dropped 5 bases and J dropped 3 bases, with 10 bases sitting between them. Germline V CDR1 and CDR2: SGHTA, FQGNSA. The DNA of the CDR3 is TGTGCCAGCAGCCGTGACTCAAAAGAGACCCAGTACTTC. As protein: CASSRDSKETQYF.

CDR3 in amino acids: CASSPETGVGYDGYTF. The DNA of the CDR3 is TGTGCCAGCAGCCCAGAGACAGGGGTCGGGTATGATGGCTACACCTTC. The V gene is TRBV3-1 (or the pseudogene TRBV3-2), the J gene TRBJ1-2; 8 bases match TRBD1. The CDR3 loop spans 16 amino acids. The germline CDR1 and CDR2 sequences are LGHDT and YNNKEL (reference sequence). The V and J ends lost 4 bases and 6 bases, in that order; junction bases with no gene match: 13.

This clone has ten or more counts. This chain connects TRBV7-3 to TRBJ2-3; tentative D call: TRBD1 (5 bases). This CDR3 is 14 amino acids long. CDR1 and CDR2 (germline): SGHTA, FQGTGA. The V end was cut by 2 bases, the J end by 2 bases, with 8 bases between. The CDR3 bases are TGTGCCAGCAGCTTAGACAGTTACACAGATACGCAGTATTTT. This translates into CASSLDSYTDTQYF. The full variable domain, rest sourced from reference TRBV7-3 and TRBJ2-3, is GAGVSQTPSNKVTEKGKYVELRCDPISGHTALYWYRQSLGQGPEFLIYFQGTGAADDSGLPNDRFFAVRPEGSVSTLKIQRTERGDSAVYLCASSLDSYTDTQYFGPGTRLTVL.

This sequence joins TRBV12-5 and TRBJ2-1; 9 nucleotides agree with TRBD2. The CDR3 has 15 residues. With 5 bases clipped from V and 4 bases from J, the junction kept 6 bases outside the gene matches. From germline, CDR1 is LGHNT and CDR2 FRNRAP. CDR3 residues: CASGVAGARYNEQFF. Here the CDR3 DNA reads TGTGCTAGTGGTGTAGCGGGGGCGCGATACAATGAGCAGTTCTTC.

The chain uses TRBV5-6 and TRBJ2-7; 9 bases are a match to TRBD2. This CDR3 region has 17 residues. Trimming at V came to 1 base and at J to 5 bases, leaving 13 bases not matched to a gene. Germline V gene sequence: CDR1 SGHDT, CDR2 YYEEEE. The CDR3: CASSLSVLSGRLHEQYF. CDR3 in DNA: TGTGCCAGCAGCTTGTCGGTCCTAAGCGGGAGGTTGCACGAGCAGTACTTC.

The V call is TRBV2, the J call TRBJ2-7, with D tentatively TRBD1 (5 bases). Germline loops: CDR1 SNHLY, CDR2 FYNNEI. Trimming took off 3 bases at V and 2 bases at J, with 14 bases between the two ends. The CDR3 is made up of 15 amino acids. CDR3: CASSDPDTAPYEQYF. The DNA for the CDR3 is TGTGCCAGCAGTGACCCGGACACAGCCCCCTACGAGCAGTACTTC.

The chain recombines TRBV7-9 with TRBJ2-3; 9 nucleotides agree with TRBD1. The germline gives CDR1 SEHNR, CDR2 FQNEAQ (reference sequence). V was clipped by 6 bases and J by 4 bases; unmatched bases: 8. The length of the CDR3 is 15 residues. The CDR3 is CASRYGQGTADTQYF. The CDR3 nucleotides read TGTGCCAGCAGATATGGACAGGGGACGGCAGATACGCAGTATTTT.

This chain uses TRBV3-1 (or the pseudogene TRBV3-2) with TRBJ1-3; 10 bases align to TRBD1. The CDR3 is 16 amino acids. V shed 1 base, J shed 3 bases, and the junction held 3 bases outside the gene matches. The germline gives CDR1 LGHDT, CDR2 YNNKEL (reference sequence). CDR3 in DNA: TGTGCCAGCAGCCAAGGACAGGGGGCGATTGGAAACACCATATATTTT. The encoded protein is CASSQGQGAIGNTIYF.

This clone was seen only once. V and J are TRBV21-1 and TRBJ2-7; the listed D gene, TRBD1, was not tested against the DNA. TRBV21-1 counts as a pseudogene. The CDR3 is 14 amino acids. In DNA, the CDR3 is TGTGCCAGCAGCAAATCTTCAGGCTCCTACGAGCAGTACTTC. Its translation: CASSKSSGSYEQYF.

This clone was observed once. The chain combines TRBV5-1 with TRBJ2-7; 9 nucleotides line up with TRBD1. Germline values: CDR1 SGHRS, CDR2 YFSETQ. This CDR3 has 16 amino acids. The V segment lost 3 bases and the J segment 2 bases; nucleotides outside the gene matches: 9. The CDR3 reads CASSSMPGQGTYEQYF. DNA for the CDR3: TGCGCCAGCAGCTCCATGCCGGGACAGGGAACCTACGAGCAGTACTTC. The whole variable domain, filled in from reference TRBV5-1 and TRBJ2-7, reads KAGVTQTPRYLIKTRGQQVTLSCSPISGHRSVSWYQQTPGQGLQFLFEYFSETQRNKGNFPGRFSGRQFSNSRSEMNVSTLELGDSALYLCASSSMPGQGTYEQYFGPGTRLTVT.

V is TRBV10-3 and J is TRBJ1-6; tentatively, D is TRBD1 (5 bases). The CDR3 has 13 residues. Germline V gene lookup returns CDR1 ENHRY and CDR2 SYGVKD. V gave up 10 bases and J gave up 13 bases, with 20 bases separating them. The CDR3: CATVPGLRRPLHF. CDR3 nucleotides: TGTGCCACCGTCCCGGGACTCCGACGGCCCCTCCACTTT.

The V call is TRBV24-1, the J call TRBJ1-1; 8 nucleotides align to TRBD1. There are 16 residues in the CDR3. V gave up 4 bases and J gave up 5 bases; unmatched junction bases: 11. From germline, CDR1 is KGHDR and CDR2 SFDVKD. CDR3 in DNA: TGTGCCACCAGTGACGGAAATAGACAGGGGAGTACTGAAGCTTTCTTT. Its translation: CATSDGNRQGSTEAFF.

The J gene is TRBJ2-3, the V gene TRBV7-2; 9 positions match TRBD1. Trimming at V came to 2 bases and at J to 2 bases, leaving 2 bases not matched to a gene. Per germline, CDR1 SGHTA and CDR2 FQGNSA. CDR3 length equals 15 residues. The DNA of the CDR3 is TGTGCCAGCAGCTTACGGACAGGGGACACAGATACGCAGTATTTT. This encodes CASSLRTGDTDTQYF.